This TCR beta chain was observed in a study of graft-versus-host responses after intestinal transplantation. Study outcomes and limitations: Allografts carried high graft-versus-host to host-versus-graft clonal ratios in patients having graft-donor T cell macrochimerism. GvH clones occurred in recipient marrow; some first appeared in ileum or blood.

As for this clone: No antigen is known for it.

V was shortened by 1 base and J by 3 bases, with 7 bases between the two germline ends. The CDR3 is made up of 15 amino acids. CDR1 is MGHRA, CDR2 YSYEKL, per germline. Sequencing was performed with immunoSEQ multiplex PCR; in TCRdb, only in-frame clones are kept and a portion is missing. The profile shows about 90,000 clones, roughly 93% of them singletons. The sequencing here drew on unstimulated CD8+ T cells sorted from spleen or lymph node cells, taken before intestinal transplant. The chain has TRBV4-1 and TRBJ1-6; D is perhaps TRBD1 (5 bases). The sequence came from a human donor who received an intestinal transplant. The CDR3 DNA reads as TGCGCCAGCAGCCAAGGGCAGGGCTATAATTCACCCCTCCACTTT. Amino acids: CASSQGQGYNSPLHF.